This is a list of T cell receptor beta chains from one sample in a study of T-cell memory formation after mild COVID-19. TCRdb re-called the 5' RACE reads with MiXCR, one entry per CDR3 protein. The data show more than 110,000 distinct CDR3 sequences, approximately 26% seen once. Sequenced sample: PBMCs or a T cell subset sorted from them (not recorded which). All receptors come from an adult woman who had mild COVID-19 (a few samples of this study predate the infection). Cell type and time point are not known. The conserved cysteine and the conserved F or W are not part of the CDR3 here. A D gene is named only where the DNA matches it firmly. A clone size is listed for some rows: how often the clone was seen (once, few, many), or a class if it is expanded.

d_call,v_call,clone_size,cdr3_aa
-,TRBV7-9,-,ASSPPGHPEAF
-,TRBV27,-,ASSRLGSDTQY
-,TRBV7-6,few,ASSLALGPYEQY
TRBD1,TRBV4-2,few,ASSQDWTGGRANYGYT
-,TRBV20-1,few,SARDLSSNQPQH
-,TRBV7-9,-,ASSLEGQQETQY
-,TRBV20-1,-,SASVLAGSGPNEQF
-,TRBV4-3,-,ASSQIHRSEQF
-,TRBV7-2,few,ASSLIPPGTGDYEQY
TRBD2,TRBV4-3,once,ASSQDRGGGRLGTQY